The rows below give T cell receptor beta chains drawn from one sample of a study of OX40 agonist ivuxolimab in advanced cancers. The assay was immunoSEQ multiplex PCR, and TCRdb's table has in-frame clones only and misses some. This table holds 82,000 or so clones, around 90% found once. The sequenced sample was CD4+ or CD8+ T cells sorted from blood, obtained in a trial of the OX40 agonist ivuxolimab. These receptors were taken from an adult with an advanced solid tumor such as melanoma, head and neck, liver or kidney cancer. Each CDR3 is given with its conserved first and last residue. The D gene is left open where the match is weak. Clone size is stated in some rows and not others, as once, few, many or a class when expanded.

d_call | j_call | clone_size | v_call | cdr3_nt | cdr3_aa
TRBD2 | TRBJ2-3 | NA | TRBV30 | TGTGCCTGGAGACTAGCGGATGAACGGGCTAGCACAGATACGCAGTATTTT | CAWRLADERASTDTQYF
NA | TRBJ2-1 | NA | TRBV5-6 | TGTGCCAGCAGCTTGACTCGCTACAATGAGCAGTTCTTC | CASSLTRYNEQFF
TRBD2 | TRBJ2-5 | once | TRBV5-1 | TGCGCCAGCAGCTTGCGGCTAGCGGGAGGGGGCCAAGAGACCCAGTACTTC | CASSLRLAGGGQETQYF
NA | TRBJ2-6 | NA | TRBV19 | TGTGCCAGTAGTAAGCAGCCGACAACTGGGGCCAACGTCCTGACTTTC | CASSKQPTTGANVLTF
TRBD1 | TRBJ1-2 | NA | TRBV10-3 | TGTGCCACCTACTTGGGACAGGGAACCAACTATGGCTACACCTTC | CATYLGQGTNYGYTF
TRBD2 | TRBJ2-1 | NA | TRBV6-5 | TGTGCCAGCAGTTACCGGGGGGGGAGGGAGCAGTTCTTC | CASSYRGGREQFF
NA | TRBJ2-3 | NA | TRBV5-5 | TGTGCCAGCAGCTTGTTAGGACCAGATACGCAGTATTTT | CASSLLGPDTQYF
NA | TRBJ1-1 | NA | TRBV7-2 | TGTGCCAGCAGCTTAATGGGGGGATCGAACACTGAAGCTTTCTTT | CASSLMGGSNTEAFF
NA | TRBJ2-7 | NA | TRBV28 | TGTGCCAGCAAAGTTCAAGGAGGGAACGAGCAGTACTTC | CASKVQGGNEQYF
TRBD1 | TRBJ2-1 | NA | TRBV15 | TGTGCCACCAGCAGGGGGACAGGGGGAAAAAATGAGCAGTTCTTC | CATSRGTGGKNEQFF
NA | TRBJ1-3 | NA | TRBV28 | TGTGCCAGCAGTTTAAGGGGCACCCTGAGCTCTGGAAACACCATATATTTT | CASSLRGTLSSGNTIYF
NA | TRBJ1-1 | NA | TRBV11-2 | TGTGCCAGCAGCTGGGGCCTCGGTGGCACTGAAGCTTTCTTT | CASSWGLGGTEAFF
TRBD1 | TRBJ1-3 | NA | TRBV7-3 | TGTGCCAGCAGCTTGCAAGGGACAGCTGGAAACACCATATATTTT | CASSLQGTAGNTIYF
TRBD2 | TRBJ2-5 | NA | TRBV19 | TGTGCCAGTAGTTCAATAGCGGGAGGGCCAGGGGAGCAGTACTTC | CASSSIAGGPGEQYF
NA | TRBJ2-2 | once | TRBV28 | TGTGCCAGCAGGAAAGGAGACAGGCTCGCCGGGGAGCTGTTTTTT | CASRKGDRLAGELFF
NA | TRBJ2-7 | NA | TRBV5-6 | TGTGCCAGCAGCTTGGCTTGGGGCTACGAGCAGTACTTC | CASSLAWGYEQYF
NA | TRBJ1-2 | NA | TRBV13 | TGTGCCAGCAGCTTGCAGGGGTGGTACTCTGGCTACACCTTC | CASSLQGWYSGYTF
TRBD1 | TRBJ2-7 | NA | TRBV11-3 | TGTGCCAGCAGCTCCGGGACAGGTCCCTACGAGCAGTACTTC | CASSSGTGPYEQYF
TRBD1 | TRBJ2-3 | NA | TRBV7-9 | TGTGCCAGCAGCCCCAAGACAGGGGCAGATACGCAGTATTTT | CASSPKTGADTQYF